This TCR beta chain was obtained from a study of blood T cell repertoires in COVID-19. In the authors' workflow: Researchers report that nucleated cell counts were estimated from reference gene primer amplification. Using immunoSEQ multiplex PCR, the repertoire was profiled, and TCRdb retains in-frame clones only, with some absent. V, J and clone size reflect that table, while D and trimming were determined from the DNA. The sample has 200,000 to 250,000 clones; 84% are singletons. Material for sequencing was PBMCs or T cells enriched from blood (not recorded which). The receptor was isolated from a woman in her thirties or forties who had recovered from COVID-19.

The CDR3 bases are TGTGCCAGCAGTCCCCGAGGGCTGTCGGATAATCAGCCCCAGCATTTT. Residues: CASSPRGLSDNQPQHF. The chain employs TRBV27 and TRBJ1-5; D not certain. V lost 5 bases and J lost 4, with 18 bases in between. The germline CDR1 and CDR2 sequences are MNHEY and SMNVEV (reference sequence). This CDR3 contains 16 residues.